This T cell receptor (beta chain) was documented in a study of beta chain features in type 1 diabetes. Study conclusions and caveats: VDJ junctions in type 1 diabetes patients carried more deletions and fewer insertions. It was among patients, rather than healthy donors, that naive, central memory and Treg TCRB repertoires appeared more similar.

Expressed TCRB transcripts were sequenced, since all the RNA that had been isolated was reverse transcribed. Sequencing used immunoSEQ multiplex PCR; TCRdb keeps in-frame clones, though not all of them. The sample lists about 290,000 clones, 8% occurring once. With respect to this clone: What it recognizes is unknown.

Donors contributed one heparinised blood draw apiece, averaging about 116 mL. Post-sort purity exceeded 95% for all sorted populations. V shed 4 bases and J 7 bases; nucleotides not matched to a gene: 5. The CDR3 runs 13 residues. Germline V gene sequence: CDR1 SGHRS, CDR2 YFSETQ. This TCR was recovered from a young woman in good health. The V gene is TRBV5-1, the J gene TRBJ1-2; 9 bases match TRBD1. Sequences were obtained from central memory CD4+ T cells from blood. The DNA of the CDR3 is TGCGCCAGCAGCGTTGGGACAGGGACTGGCTACACCTTC. Its translation: CASSVGTGTGYTF.